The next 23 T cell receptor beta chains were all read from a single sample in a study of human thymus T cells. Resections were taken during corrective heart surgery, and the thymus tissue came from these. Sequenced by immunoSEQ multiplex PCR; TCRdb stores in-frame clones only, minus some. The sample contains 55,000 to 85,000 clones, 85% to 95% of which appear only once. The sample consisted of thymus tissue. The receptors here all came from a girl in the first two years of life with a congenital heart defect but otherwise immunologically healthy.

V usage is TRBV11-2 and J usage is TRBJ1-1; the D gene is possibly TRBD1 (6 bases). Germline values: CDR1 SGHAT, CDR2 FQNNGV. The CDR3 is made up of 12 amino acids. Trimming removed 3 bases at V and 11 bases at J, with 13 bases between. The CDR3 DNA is TGTGCCAGCAGCTTCAGGGGAGGTCTGGCTTTCTTT. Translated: CASSFRGGLAFF.

The CDR3: CASSSGTSAPRDTQYF. In nucleotides, the CDR3 is TGTGCCAGCAGCTCCGGGACTAGTGCCCCGAGAGATACGCAGTATTTT. The chain joins TRBV6-8 to TRBJ2-3, with 8 positions matching TRBD2. The V gene end was trimmed by 6 bases and the J gene end by 5 bases; junction bases not matched to a gene: 13. Germline loops: CDR1 MNHGY, CDR2 SAAAGT. CDR3 size: 16 residues.

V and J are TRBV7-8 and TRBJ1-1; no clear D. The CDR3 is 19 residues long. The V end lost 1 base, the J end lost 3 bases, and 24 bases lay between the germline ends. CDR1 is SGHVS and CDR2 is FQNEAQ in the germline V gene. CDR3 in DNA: TGTGCCAGCAGCTTAGTTTGGATTGGTGGCGGGGAGCGGGACACTGAAGCTTTCTTT. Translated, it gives CASSLVWIGGGERDTEAFF.

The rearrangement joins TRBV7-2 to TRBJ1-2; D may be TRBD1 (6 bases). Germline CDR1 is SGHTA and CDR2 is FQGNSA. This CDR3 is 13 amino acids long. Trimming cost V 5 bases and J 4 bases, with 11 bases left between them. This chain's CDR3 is CASSTDRTYGYTF. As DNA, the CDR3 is TGTGCCAGCAGCACTGACAGGACCTATGGCTACACCTTC.

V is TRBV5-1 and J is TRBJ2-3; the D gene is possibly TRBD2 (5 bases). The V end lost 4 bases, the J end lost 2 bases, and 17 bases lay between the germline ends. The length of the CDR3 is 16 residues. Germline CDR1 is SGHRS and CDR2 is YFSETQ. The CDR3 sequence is CASSVRANSPTDTQYF. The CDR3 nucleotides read TGCGCCAGCAGCGTGAGGGCCAATTCCCCCACAGATACGCAGTATTTT.

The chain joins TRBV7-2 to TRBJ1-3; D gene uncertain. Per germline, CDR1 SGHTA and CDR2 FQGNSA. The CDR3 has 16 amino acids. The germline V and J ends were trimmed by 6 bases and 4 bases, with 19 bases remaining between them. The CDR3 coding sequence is TGTGCCAGCAGGACCCTACCTGGGGATCTCGGAAACACCATATATTTT. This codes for CASRTLPGDLGNTIYF.

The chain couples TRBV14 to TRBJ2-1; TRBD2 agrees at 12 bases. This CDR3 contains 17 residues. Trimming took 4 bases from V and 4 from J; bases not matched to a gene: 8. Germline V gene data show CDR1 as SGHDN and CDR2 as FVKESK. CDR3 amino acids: CASSPLTSGRNYNEQFF. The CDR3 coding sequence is TGTGCCAGCAGCCCCCTCACTAGCGGGAGGAATTACAATGAGCAGTTCTTC.

In nucleotides, the CDR3 is TGCAGCGCCCAGGGACAATTTTACGTGGAGTACTTC. Protein: CSAQGQFYVEYF. The J gene is TRBJ2-7, the V gene TRBV29-1; D perhaps matches TRBD1 (6 bases). The CDR3 spans 12 residues. Per germline, CDR1 SQVTM and CDR2 ANQGSEA. The V end was cut by 7 bases, the J end by 11 bases, with 21 bases between.

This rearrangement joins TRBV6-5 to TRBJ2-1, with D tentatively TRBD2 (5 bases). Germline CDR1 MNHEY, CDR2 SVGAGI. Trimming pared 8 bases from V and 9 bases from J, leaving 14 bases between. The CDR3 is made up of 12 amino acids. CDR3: CASHLRGGEQFF. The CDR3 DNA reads TGTGCCAGCCACCTACGTGGAGGTGAGCAGTTCTTC.

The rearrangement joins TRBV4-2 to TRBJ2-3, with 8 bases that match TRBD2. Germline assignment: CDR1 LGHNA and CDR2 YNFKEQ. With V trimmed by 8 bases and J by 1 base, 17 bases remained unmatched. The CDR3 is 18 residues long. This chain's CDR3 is CASYPAGGPPPRTDTQYF. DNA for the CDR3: TGTGCCAGCTACCCGGCGGGAGGCCCACCCCCGCGCACAGATACGCAGTATTTT.

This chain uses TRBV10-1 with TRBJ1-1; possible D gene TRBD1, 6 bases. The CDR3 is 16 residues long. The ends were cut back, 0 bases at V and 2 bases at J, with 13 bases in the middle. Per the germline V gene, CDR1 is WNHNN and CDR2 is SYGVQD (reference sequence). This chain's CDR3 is CASSESGGPINTEAFF. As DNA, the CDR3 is TGCGCCAGCAGTGAGTCAGGGGGGCCAATTAACACTGAAGCTTTCTTT.

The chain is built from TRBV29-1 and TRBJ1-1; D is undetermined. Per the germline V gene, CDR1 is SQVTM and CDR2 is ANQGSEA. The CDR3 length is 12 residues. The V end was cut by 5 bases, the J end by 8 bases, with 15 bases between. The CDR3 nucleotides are TGCAGCGTTTTTTCATCGCCCCCCGAAGCTTTCTTT. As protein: CSVFSSPPEAFF.

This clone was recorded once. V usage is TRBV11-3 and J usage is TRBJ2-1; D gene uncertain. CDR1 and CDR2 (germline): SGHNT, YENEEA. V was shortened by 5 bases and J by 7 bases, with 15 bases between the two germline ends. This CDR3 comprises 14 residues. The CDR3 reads CASSPSSGSNEQFF. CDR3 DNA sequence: TGTGCCAGCAGCCCCTCCTCGGGCTCGAATGAGCAGTTCTTC.

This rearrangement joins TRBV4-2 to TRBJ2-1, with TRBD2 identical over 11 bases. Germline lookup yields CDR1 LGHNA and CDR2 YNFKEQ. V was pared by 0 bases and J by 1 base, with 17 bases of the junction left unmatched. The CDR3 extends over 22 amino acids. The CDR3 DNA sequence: TGTGCCAGCAGCCAAGATCCCTGGGGAACTAGCGGGAGAATAGGATCCTACAATGAGCAGTTCTTC. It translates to CASSQDPWGTSGRIGSYNEQFF.

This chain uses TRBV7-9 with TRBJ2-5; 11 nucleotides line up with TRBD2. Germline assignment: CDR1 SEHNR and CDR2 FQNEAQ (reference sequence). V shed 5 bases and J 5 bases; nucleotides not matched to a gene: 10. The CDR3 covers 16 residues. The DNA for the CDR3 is TGTGCCAGCAGCCCCAGACTAGCGGGACGAAATGAGACCCAGTACTTC. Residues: CASSPRLAGRNETQYF. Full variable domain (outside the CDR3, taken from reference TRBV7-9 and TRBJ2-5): DTGVSQNPRHKITKRGQNVTFRCDPISEHNRLYWYRQTLGQGPEFLTYFQNEAQLEKSRLLSDRFSAERPKGSFSTLEIQRTEQGDSAMYLCASSPRLAGRNETQYFGPGTRLLVL.

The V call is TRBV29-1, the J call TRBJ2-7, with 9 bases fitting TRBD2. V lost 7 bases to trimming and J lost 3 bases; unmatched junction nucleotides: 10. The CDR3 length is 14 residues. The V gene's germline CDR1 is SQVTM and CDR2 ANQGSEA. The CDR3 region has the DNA TGCAGCGCCATGGGCGGGGGGGGCGTCTACGAGCAGTACTTC. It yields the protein CSAMGGGGVYEQYF.

The CDR3, as DNA: TGTGCCATCAGTGCAGATAACAGGTCCAGGGGTGAAAAACTGTTTTTT. This encodes CAISADNRSRGEKLFF. V and J are TRBV10-3 and TRBJ1-4; perhaps TRBD1 as D (6 bases). This CDR3 spans 16 amino acids. V gave up 4 bases and J gave up 7 bases, with 19 bases separating them. Germline CDR1 is ENHRY and CDR2 is SYGVKD.

The CDR3 is CASSPEGFDEQYF. CDR3 coding DNA: TGTGCCAGCTCCCCCGAGGGGTTCGACGAGCAGTACTTC. The chain couples TRBV18 to TRBJ2-7, with D tentatively TRBD1 or TRBD2 (5 bases each). V was clipped by 6 bases and J by 5 bases, with 14 bases between them. Germline CDR1 KGHSH, CDR2 LQKENI. The length of the CDR3 is 13 residues. Drawing the rest from reference TRBV18 and TRBJ2-7, the complete variable domain is NAGVMQNPRHLVRRRGQEARLRCSPMKGHSHVYWYRQLPEEGLKFMVYLQKENIIDESGMPKERFSAEFPKEGPSILRIQQVVRGDSAAYFCASSPEGFDEQYFGPGTRLTVT.

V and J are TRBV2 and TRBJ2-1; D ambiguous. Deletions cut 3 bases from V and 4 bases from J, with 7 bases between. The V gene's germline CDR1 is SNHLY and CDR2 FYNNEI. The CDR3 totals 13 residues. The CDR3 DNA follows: TGTGCCAGCAGTGAGGATGGGTACAATGAGCAGTTCTTC. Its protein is CASSEDGYNEQFF.

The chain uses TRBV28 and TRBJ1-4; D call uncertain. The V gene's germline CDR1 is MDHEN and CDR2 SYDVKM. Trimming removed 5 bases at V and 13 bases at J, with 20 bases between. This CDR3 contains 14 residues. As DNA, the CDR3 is TGTGCCAGCAGTCCTAGGCCCACGGAGGTACGACTGTTTTTT. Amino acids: CASSPRPTEVRLFF.

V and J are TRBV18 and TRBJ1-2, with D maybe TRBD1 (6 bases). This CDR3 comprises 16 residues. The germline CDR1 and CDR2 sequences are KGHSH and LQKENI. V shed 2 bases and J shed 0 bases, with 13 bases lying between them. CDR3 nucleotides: TGTGCCAGCTCACCAATCCGGACAGCAACTAACTATGGCTACACCTTC. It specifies CASSPIRTATNYGYTF.

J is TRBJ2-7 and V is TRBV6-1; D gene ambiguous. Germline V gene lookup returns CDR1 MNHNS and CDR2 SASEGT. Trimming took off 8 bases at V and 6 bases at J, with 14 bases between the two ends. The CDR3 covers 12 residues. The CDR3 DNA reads TGTGCCAGCGACGCCTTTTCGGGCGAGCAGTACTTC. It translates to CASDAFSGEQYF.

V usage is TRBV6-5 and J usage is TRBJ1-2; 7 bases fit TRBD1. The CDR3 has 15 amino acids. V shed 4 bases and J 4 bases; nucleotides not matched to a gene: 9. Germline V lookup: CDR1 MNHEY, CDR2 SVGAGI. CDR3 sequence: CASSCSRQGGYGYTF. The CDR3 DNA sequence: TGTGCCAGCAGTTGTTCTAGACAGGGCGGCTATGGCTACACCTTC.